This section outlines one T cell receptor (beta chain) sequence together with its context. What it binds is not known. Here immunoSEQ multiplex PCR was the method, and the copy in TCRdb shows in-frame clones only, minus some. Among under 200,000 clones listed, roughly 91% were seen once. This entry is derived from a study of shared clonotypes between healthy human individuals. Donors included only healthy HIV-negative adults lacking recent acute infections or vaccinations. CD4+ cells underwent separation, giving CD45RA+ naive and CD45RA-negative memory subsets. Germline V gene lookup returns CDR1 MNHEY and CDR2 SVGAGI. J gave up 3 bases and V 6 bases, and 2 bases lay outside the gene matches. This CDR3 has 14 residues. Points from the study as a whole: How much donors shared clonotypes was expected to be affected by sequencing depth.

V usage is TRBV6-5 and J usage is TRBJ2-3, with TRBD1 matching over 11 bases. The source material was naive CD4+ T cells sorted from blood. Noted subset: CD45RA+ positively selected. The TCR was taken from a woman between 25 and 40 years old in good health. The CDR3 DNA reads as TGTGCCAGCAGAGGGACAGGGGGTACAGATACGCAGTATTTT. Residues: CASRGTGGTDTQYF.